A few counts support the clone carrying this T cell receptor (beta chain). Between the trimmed V and J ends, which lost 0 bases and 0 bases, there was a span of 15 bases. The CDR3 loop spans 16 amino acids. The germline V gene has CDR1 DFQATT and CDR2 SNEGSKA (reference sequence). This entry comes from a study of blood T cells in healthy people across ages. Primed by a sample-barcoded 5' primer and a J-beta primer mix, a second PCR proceeded for 7 to 11 cycles. TCRdb fed the 5' RACE reads into MiXCR, producing one record per CDR3 protein. Of about 1 million distinct CDR3 sequences in the sample, under 55% were seen once. The authors isolated at least 6 million PBMCs per sample. With each sample, at least 5 micrograms of total RNA were extracted.

Sequencing was done on a sample of blood. The clonotype comes from a woman aged 60-70 years in good health. This chain uses TRBV20-1 with TRBJ2-7, with D maybe TRBD2 (6 bases). The CDR3 spells CSARDGSGESSYEQYF. The CDR3 DNA follows: TGCAGTGCTAGAGATGGTTCGGGAGAAAGCTCCTACGAGCAGTACTTC.